This T cell receptor (beta chain) was documented in a study of blood T cell repertoires in COVID-19. Sequenced by immunoSEQ multiplex PCR; TCRdb stores in-frame clones only, minus some. This sample has some 50,000 clones, with approximately 85% found just once. V gave up 0 bases and J gave up 2 bases, with 10 bases separating them. CDR1 and CDR2 (germline): LGHDT, YNNKEL (reference sequence). The CDR3 is made up of 15 amino acids. Sequenced material: peripheral blood. This TCR came from a human donor in a cohort sampled during active COVID-19. V and J are TRBV3-1 (or the pseudogene TRBV3-2) and TRBJ2-5; no clear D gene. The CDR3 region has the DNA TGTGCCAGCAGCCAAGATCTGAGGATACAAGAGACCCAGTACTTC. This translates into CASSQDLRIQETQYF.